This T cell receptor beta chain was captured in a study of blood T cells in healthy people across ages. Study conclusions and caveats: Diversity was higher, and naive CD4+ cells more numerous, in long-lived donors than in aged donors.

Concerning this clonotype itself: Its antigen remains unknown.

Donors each provided about 10 milliliters of peripheral blood. PCR was performed a second time for about 7 to 12 cycles using a sample-barcoded 5' primer and a J-beta primer mix. TCRdb ran MiXCR on the 5' RACE reads and lists one entry per CDR3 protein. The sample has about 680,000 distinct CDR3 sequences, roughly 49% seen once. V lost 1 base and J 8 bases, leaving 11 bases between the germline ends. Germline loops: CDR1 LGHDT, CDR2 YNNKEL (reference sequence). The CDR3 spans 13 residues. Sequenced input: blood. The chain links TRBV3-1 to TRBJ1-1, with D perhaps TRBD1 (5 bases). The receptor comes from a woman aged 55-69 years in good health. CDR3 sequence (DNA): TGTGCCAGCAGCCAAGTACAAGGGGTCGAAGCTTTCTTT. This sequence encodes CASSQVQGVEAFF.